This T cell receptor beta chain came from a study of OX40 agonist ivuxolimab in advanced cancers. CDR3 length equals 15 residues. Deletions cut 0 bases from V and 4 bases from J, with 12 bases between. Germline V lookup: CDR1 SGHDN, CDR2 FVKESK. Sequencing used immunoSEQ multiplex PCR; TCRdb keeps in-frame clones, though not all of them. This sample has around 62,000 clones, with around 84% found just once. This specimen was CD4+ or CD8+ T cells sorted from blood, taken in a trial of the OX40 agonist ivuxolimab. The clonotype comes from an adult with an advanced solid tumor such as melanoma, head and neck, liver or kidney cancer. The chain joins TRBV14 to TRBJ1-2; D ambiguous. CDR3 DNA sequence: TGTGCCAGCAGCCAAGATCGGCAAGCCGTCTATGGCTACACCTTC. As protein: CASSQDRQAVYGYTF. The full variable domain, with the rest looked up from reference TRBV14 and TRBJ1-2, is EAGVTQFPSHSVIEKGQTVTLRCDPISGHDNLYWYRRVMGKEIKFLLHFVKESKQDESGMPNNRFLAERTGGTYSTLKVQPAELEDSGVYFCASSQDRQAVYGYTFGSGTRLTVV.